A selection of T cell receptor beta chains follows, all from one sample in a study of vaccination and CD4 T cells after COVID-19. No antigen is known for these receptors. TCRdb fed the PCR reads into MiXCR, producing one record per CDR3 protein. The repertoire includes approximately 7,900 distinct CDR3 sequences, under 45% of them detected once, and around 17% sits in the top ten. The sample comprised CD4+ T cells from blood, cultured in vitro. These receptors were obtained from a human donor in good health. CDR3s include the opening cysteine and the closing phenylalanine or tryptophan. A D gene is named only where the DNA matches it firmly. Part of the rows lack a size; the others show once, few, many or a class for expanded clones.

len,d_gene,v_gene,abundance,j_gene,CDR3nt,CDR3aa
15,TRBD1,TRBV11-2,-,TRBJ1-5,TGTGCCAGCAGCCGGACAGGGGACGTTGATCAGCCCCAGCATTTT,CASSRTGDVDQPQHF
14,-,TRBV5-6,few,TRBJ1-5,TGTGCCAGCAGCTTTCGGGGGTTCGATCAGCCCCAGCATTTT,CASSFRGFDQPQHF
14,-,TRBV7-9,few,TRBJ2-2,TGTGCCAGCAGCTTAGGGGGTAGCGCCGGGGAGCTGTTTTTT,CASSLGGSAGELFF
15,TRBD1,TRBV28,few,TRBJ1-6,TGTGCCAGCAGTCCGCTGGGACAGGGAAATTCACCCCTCCACTTT,CASSPLGQGNSPLHF
14,-,TRBV12-3/TRBV12-4,-,TRBJ2-7,TGTGCCAGCAGTTTAAGCGCTAACTCCTACGAGCAGTACTTC,CASSLSANSYEQYF
16,TRBD2,TRBV6-1,-,TRBJ2-3,TGTGCCAGCAGTCCTTATTTACGGCGGGGGTCAGATACGCAGTATTTT,CASSPYLRRGSDTQYF
14,-,TRBV7-2,-,TRBJ2-3,TGTGCCAGCACCGCCAAGCTGGGAACAGATACGCAGTATTTT,CASTAKLGTDTQYF
14,-,TRBV6-2/TRBV6-3,medium-sized,TRBJ1-6,TGTGCCAGCAAAGACCCACACTCAAATTCACCCCTCCACTTT,CASKDPHSNSPLHF
19,-,TRBV15,few,TRBJ2-2,TGTGCCACCAGCAGATCACCCCCGGTATGGGGGTCGAACACCGGGGAGCTGTTTTTT,CATSRSPPVWGSNTGELFF
14,TRBD1,TRBV2,-,TRBJ2-7,TGTGCCAGCACCCGGGACAGGGGATTGTACGAGCAGTACTTC,CASTRDRGLYEQYF
16,-,TRBV6-5,-,TRBJ1-3,TGTGCCAGCAGTTACGGTGGGGTCGGGACTGGAAACACCATATATTTT,CASSYGGVGTGNTIYF
13,-,TRBV19,few,TRBJ1-6,TGTGCCAGTAGCAAGTTGGGCGGGACTTCGCTCCACTTT,CASSKLGGTSLHF
13,-,TRBV5-1,-,TRBJ1-5,TGCGCCAGCAGCCCGGACGGGAATCAGCCCCAGCATTTT,CASSPDGNQPQHF
18,-,TRBV2,few,TRBJ1-6,TGTGCCAGCAGCGATTGGGACCCCCGAAGCTCCTATAATTCACCCCTCCACTTT,CASSDWDPRSSYNSPLHF
14,-,TRBV18,-,TRBJ1-1,TGTGCCAGCTCACCACTCGACTCGAACACTGAAGCTTTCTTT,CASSPLDSNTEAFF
12,TRBD1,TRBV20-1,-,TRBJ1-1,TGCAGTGCTAGCTTTGACAGGGGGCTAGCTTTCTTT,CSASFDRGLAFF
16,-,TRBV19,-,TRBJ2-5,TGTGCCAGTAGTATCGGCGGGACAGTTACCCAAGAGACCCAGTACTTC,CASSIGGTVTQETQYF
15,-,TRBV27,-,TRBJ2-5,TGTGCCAGCAGTTTCTACCGACCGTACCAAGAGACCCAGTACTTC,CASSFYRPYQETQYF
16,TRBD1,TRBV5-4,once,TRBJ2-2,TGTGCCAGCAGCTCAAAGGGGACAGAGAACACCGGGGAGCTGTTTTTT,CASSSKGTENTGELFF
14,-,TRBV10-3,-,TRBJ1-1,TGTGCCATCAGTCCAGGACAGAGTGGCACTGAAGCTTTCTTT,CAISPGQSGTEAFF
16,-,TRBV7-8,-,TRBJ1-6,TGTGCCAGCAGCCCGTCGCGGTCTCTCTATAATTCACCCCTCCACTTT,CASSPSRSLYNSPLHF
15,TRBD1,TRBV6-1,-,TRBJ2-7,TGTGCCAGCAGAAGGGACAGGGTCGACTCCTACGAGCAGTACTTC,CASRRDRVDSYEQYF
13,-,TRBV5-1,-,TRBJ2-5,TGCGCCAGCAGCTTCGACGTCCAAGAGACCCAGTACTTC,CASSFDVQETQYF
14,-,TRBV6-1,-,TRBJ1-4,TGTGCCAGCCACACGGGGGTGGGAAGAGAAAAACTGTTTTTT,CASHTGVGREKLFF
13,-,TRBV29-1,-,TRBJ2-1,TGCAGCGTTGAAGGTGGTGGTATCTATGAGCAGTTCTTC,CSVEGGGIYEQFF
13,TRBD1,TRBV2,-,TRBJ1-2,TGTGCCAGCTCGAGACAGGGCTTCTATGGCTACACCTTC,CASSRQGFYGYTF
22,-,TRBV6-2/TRBV6-3,-,TRBJ1-5,TGTGCCAGCAGTTACTTCTTCGAAGCTTGGACACCAAATTCCTATAGCAATCAGCCCCAGCATTTT,CASSYFFEAWTPNSYSNQPQHF
14,-,TRBV23-1,-,TRBJ2-3,TGCGCCAGCAGTCAATCCTTACCAACAGATACGCAGTATTTT,CASSQSLPTDTQYF
15,-,TRBV5-5,once,TRBJ1-1,TGTGCCAGCAGCTTCTACGACAGATCGAACACTGAAGCTTTCTTT,CASSFYDRSNTEAFF
14,-,TRBV6-5,-,TRBJ2-5,TGTGCCAGCAGTTGGGCTAGCCGTGGAGAGACCCAGTACTTC,CASSWASRGETQYF
15,TRBD1,TRBV4-1,-,TRBJ1-1,TGCGCCAGCAGCCAGGACCCCAGGGGGCAAACTGAAGCTTTCTTT,CASSQDPRGQTEAFF
15,-,TRBV7-9,-,TRBJ2-3,TGTGCCAGCAGCTTAAGAGAGGAAGGGACAGATACGCAGTATTTT,CASSLREEGTDTQYF
16,-,TRBV7-9,few,TRBJ1-3,TGTGCCAGCAGCCAACGCGGACGGCCTTCTGGAAACACCATATATTTT,CASSQRGRPSGNTIYF
16,TRBD2,TRBV20-1,few,TRBJ2-2,TGCAGTGCTAGAGATGTGGCGGGAGGGCGCACCGGGGAGCTGTTTTTT,CSARDVAGGRTGELFF
14,-,TRBV27,few,TRBJ2-7,TGTGCCAGCAGTTCAGACAGATACTCCTACGAGCAGTACTTC,CASSSDRYSYEQYF
14,TRBD2,TRBV20-1,-,TRBJ2-7,TGCAGTGCTCCAGGGGCTAGCGGGGGTTACGAGCAGTACTTC,CSAPGASGGYEQYF
12,-,TRBV6-2/TRBV6-3,few,TRBJ2-2,TGTGCCAGCAGTTTCCACACCGGGGAGCTGTTTTTT,CASSFHTGELFF
14,-,TRBV20-1,few,TRBJ1-5,TGCAGTGCTCGAGAGGGGGGGGGCAATCAGCCCCAGCATTTT,CSAREGGGNQPQHF
16,TRBD1,TRBV28,-,TRBJ1-5,TGTGCCAGCAGTTTATATTCGGGGGACAGCCATCAGCCCCAGCATTTT,CASSLYSGDSHQPQHF
12,TRBD2,TRBV6-1,few,TRBJ2-4,TGTGCCAGCTCCCCCGGGGGGGTCATTCAGTACTTC,CASSPGGVIQYF
13,-,TRBV10-1,-,TRBJ2-1,TGCGCCAGCAGTGAGACCGGGGTAGGCGAGCAGTTCTTC,CASSETGVGEQFF
19,-,TRBV7-5,few,TRBJ2-7,-,CISVSEAKGRLAPAYEQYF
13,-,TRBV6-1,few,TRBJ2-1,TGTGCCAGCAGTACGGGACTCGAGCATGAGCAGTTCTTC,CASSTGLEHEQFF
15,TRBD2,TRBV20-1,-,TRBJ2-1,TGCAGTGCTGAGACTAGCGGGGGGATGTACAATGAGCAGTTCTTC,CSAETSGGMYNEQFF
15,TRBD1,TRBV27,few,TRBJ2-1,TGTGCCAGCAGTTTTGCCGGGACAGGGGAAAATGAGCAGTTCTTC,CASSFAGTGENEQFF
13,TRBD1,TRBV19,-,TRBJ1-2,TGTGCCAGTAGTCGCGACAGGGAGGGTGGCTACACCTTC,CASSRDREGGYTF
16,TRBD2,TRBV29-1,-,TRBJ2-3,TGCAGCGTCGAGGAGAGACTAGCGGGGAACACAGATACGCAGTATTTT,CSVEERLAGNTDTQYF
14,-,TRBV5-5,few,TRBJ1-2,TGTGCCAGCAGCTTTGGGGGGATGGGGTATGGCTACACCTTC,CASSFGGMGYGYTF
15,-,TRBV11-2,-,TRBJ2-5,TGTGCCAGCAGCTTAGATCTGGGAGAACAAGAGACCCAGTACTTC,CASSLDLGEQETQYF
14,-,TRBV5-4,few,TRBJ2-2,TGTGCCAGCAGCAATGGAAGGCGGGCCGGGGAGCTGTTTTTT,CASSNGRRAGELFF
14,TRBD2,TRBV6-1,-,TRBJ2-7,TGTGCCAGCGACCTAGTTGGGAGGGGATCAGAGCAGTACTTC,CASDLVGRGSEQYF
15,-,TRBV11-2,few,TRBJ2-5,TGTGCCAGCAGCTTAAACTCCGGGACGGGCGAGACCCAGTACTTC,CASSLNSGTGETQYF
13,TRBD1,TRBV7-9,-,TRBJ1-4,TGTGCCAGCAGCCAAAGGGACAGTGAAAAACTGTTTTTT,CASSQRDSEKLFF
17,TRBD2,TRBV20-1,few,TRBJ2-3,TGCAGTGCTAGAGTTTCCTTAGCGGGAGGGGGCACAGATACGCAGTATTTT,CSARVSLAGGGTDTQYF
17,-,TRBV18,-,TRBJ1-2,TGTGCCAGCTCACCAGGGAGTGGCACAGGGCATAACTATGGCTACACCTTC,CASSPGSGTGHNYGYTF
14,-,TRBV6-1,few,TRBJ1-1,TGTGCCAGCAGCCCCGGACTCGGGGAGACTGAAGCTTTCTTT,CASSPGLGETEAFF